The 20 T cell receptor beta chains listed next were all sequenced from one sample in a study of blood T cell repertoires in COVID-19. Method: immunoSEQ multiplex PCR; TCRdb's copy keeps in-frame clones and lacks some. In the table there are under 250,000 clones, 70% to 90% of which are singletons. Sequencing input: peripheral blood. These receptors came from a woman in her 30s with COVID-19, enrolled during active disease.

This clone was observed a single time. The CDR3 loop reads CASSVDGGAYNEQFF. The CDR3 DNA reads as TGTGCCAGCAGCGTAGACGGAGGCGCCTACAATGAGCAGTTCTTC. The J gene is TRBJ2-1, the V gene TRBV9; D possibly corresponds to TRBD2 (5 bases). The CDR3 sequence is 15 residues long. Trimming left V 0 bases short and J 2 bases short, with 9 bases between. The germline V gene has CDR1 SGDLS and CDR2 YYNGEE. Full variable domain (rest looked up from reference TRBV9 and TRBJ2-1): DSGVTQTPKHLITATGQRVTLRCSPRSGDLSVYWYQQSLDQGLQFLIQYYNGEERAKGNILERFSAQQFPDLHSELNLSSLELGDSALYFCASSVDGGAYNEQFFGPGTRLTVL.

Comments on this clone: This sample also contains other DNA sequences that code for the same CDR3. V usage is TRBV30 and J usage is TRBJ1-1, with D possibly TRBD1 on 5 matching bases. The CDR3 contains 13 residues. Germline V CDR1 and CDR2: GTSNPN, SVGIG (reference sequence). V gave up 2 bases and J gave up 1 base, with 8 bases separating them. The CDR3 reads CAWSRQGNTEAFF. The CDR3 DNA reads TGTGCCTGGAGTAGGCAGGGGAACACTGAAGCTTTCTTT. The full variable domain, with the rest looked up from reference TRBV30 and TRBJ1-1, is SQTIHQWPATLVQPVGSPLSLECTVEGTSNPNLYWYRQAAGRGLQLLFYSVGIGQISSEVPQNLSASRPQDRQFILSSKKLLLSDSGFYLCAWSRQGNTEAFFGQGTRLTVV.

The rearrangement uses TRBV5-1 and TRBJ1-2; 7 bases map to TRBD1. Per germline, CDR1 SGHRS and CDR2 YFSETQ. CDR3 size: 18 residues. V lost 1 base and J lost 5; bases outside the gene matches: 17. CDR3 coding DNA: TGCGCCAGCAGCTTGAACGTAGAGGCGGCAGGGGGTTCGTATGGCTACACCTTC. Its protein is CASSLNVEAAGGSYGYTF.

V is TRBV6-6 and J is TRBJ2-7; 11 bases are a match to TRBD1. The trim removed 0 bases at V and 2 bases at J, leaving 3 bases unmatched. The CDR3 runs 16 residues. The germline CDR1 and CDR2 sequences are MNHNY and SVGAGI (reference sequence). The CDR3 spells CASSYSGQGAPYEQYV. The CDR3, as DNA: TGTGCCAGCAGTTACTCTGGACAGGGGGCCCCCTACGAGCAGTACGTC.

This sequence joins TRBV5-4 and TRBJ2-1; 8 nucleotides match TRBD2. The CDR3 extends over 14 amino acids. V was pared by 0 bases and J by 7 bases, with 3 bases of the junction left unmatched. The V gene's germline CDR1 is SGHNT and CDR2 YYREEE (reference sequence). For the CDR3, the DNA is TGTGCCAGCAGCTTGGAGGCTAGCGGGAATGAGCAGTTCTTC. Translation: CASSLEASGNEQFF.

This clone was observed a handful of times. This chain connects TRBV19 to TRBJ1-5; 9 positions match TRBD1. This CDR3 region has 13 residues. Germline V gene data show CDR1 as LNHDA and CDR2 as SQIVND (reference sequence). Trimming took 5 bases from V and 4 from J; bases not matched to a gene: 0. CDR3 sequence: CASSGTGNQPQHF. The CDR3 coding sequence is TGTGCCAGTAGTGGGACAGGGAATCAGCCCCAGCATTTT. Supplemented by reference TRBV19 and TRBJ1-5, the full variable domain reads DGGITQSPKYLFRKEGQNVTLSCEQNLNHDAMYWYRQDPGQGLRLIYYSQIVNDFQKGDIAEGYSVSREKKESFPLTVTSAQKNPTAFYLCASSGTGNQPQHFGDGTRLSIL.

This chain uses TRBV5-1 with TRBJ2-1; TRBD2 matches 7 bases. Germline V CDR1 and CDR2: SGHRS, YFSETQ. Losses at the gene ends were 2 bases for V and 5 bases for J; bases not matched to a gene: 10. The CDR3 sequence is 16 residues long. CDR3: CASSFLASGGNNEQFF. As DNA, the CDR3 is TGCGCCAGCAGCTTTCTGGCTAGCGGAGGAAACAATGAGCAGTTCTTC.

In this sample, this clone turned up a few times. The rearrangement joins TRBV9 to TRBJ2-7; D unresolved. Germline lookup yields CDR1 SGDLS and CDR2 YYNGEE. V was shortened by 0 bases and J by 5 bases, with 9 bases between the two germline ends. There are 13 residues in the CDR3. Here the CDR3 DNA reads TGTGCCAGCAGCGTAGCTCCCCCGGACGAGCAGTACTTC. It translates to CASSVAPPDEQYF.

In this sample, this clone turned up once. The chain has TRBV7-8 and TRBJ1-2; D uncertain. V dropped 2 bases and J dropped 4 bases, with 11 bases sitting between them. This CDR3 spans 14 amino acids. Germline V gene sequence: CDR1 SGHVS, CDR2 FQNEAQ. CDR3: CASSLTGLVYGYTF. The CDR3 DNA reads TGTGCCAGCAGCTTAACTGGACTTGTCTATGGCTACACCTTC. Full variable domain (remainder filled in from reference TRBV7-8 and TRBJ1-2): GAGVSQSPRYKVAKRGQDVALRCDPISGHVSLFWYQQALGQGPEFLTYFQNEAQLDKSGLPSDRFFAERPEGSVSTLKIQRTQQEDSAVYLCASSLTGLVYGYTFGSGTRLTVV.

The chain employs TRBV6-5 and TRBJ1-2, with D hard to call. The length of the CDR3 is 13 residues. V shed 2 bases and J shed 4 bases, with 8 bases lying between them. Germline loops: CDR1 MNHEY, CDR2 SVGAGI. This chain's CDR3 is CASSYRQGYGYTF. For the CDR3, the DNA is TGTGCCAGCAGTTACAGACAAGGCTATGGCTACACCTTC.

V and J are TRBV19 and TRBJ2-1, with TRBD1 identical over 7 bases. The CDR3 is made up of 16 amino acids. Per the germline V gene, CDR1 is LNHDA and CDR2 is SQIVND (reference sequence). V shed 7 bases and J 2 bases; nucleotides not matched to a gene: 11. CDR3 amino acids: CASTPTGVGTYNEQFF. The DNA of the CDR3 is TGTGCCAGTACCCCTACAGGGGTTGGAACCTACAATGAGCAGTTCTTC.

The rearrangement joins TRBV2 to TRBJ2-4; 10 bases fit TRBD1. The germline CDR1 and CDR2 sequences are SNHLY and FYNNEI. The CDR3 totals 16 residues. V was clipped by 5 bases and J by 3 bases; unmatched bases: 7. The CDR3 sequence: CASSSPRTGGKNIQYF. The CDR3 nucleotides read TGTGCCAGCAGTTCCCCCAGGACAGGGGGCAAAAACATTCAGTACTTC.

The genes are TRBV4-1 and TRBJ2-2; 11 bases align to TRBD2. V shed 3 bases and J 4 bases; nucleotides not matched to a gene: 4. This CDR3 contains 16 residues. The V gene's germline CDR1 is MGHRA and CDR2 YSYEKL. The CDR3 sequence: CASSQAGTSGTGELFF. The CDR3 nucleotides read TGCGCCAGCAGCCAGGCCGGGACTAGCGGCACCGGGGAGCTGTTTTTT.

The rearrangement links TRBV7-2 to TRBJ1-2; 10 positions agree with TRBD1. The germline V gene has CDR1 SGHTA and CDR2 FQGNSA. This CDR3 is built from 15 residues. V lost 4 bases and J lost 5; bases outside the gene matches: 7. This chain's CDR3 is CASSSTGQGWYGYTF. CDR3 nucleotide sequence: TGTGCCAGCAGCTCAACGGGACAGGGGTGGTATGGCTACACCTTC.

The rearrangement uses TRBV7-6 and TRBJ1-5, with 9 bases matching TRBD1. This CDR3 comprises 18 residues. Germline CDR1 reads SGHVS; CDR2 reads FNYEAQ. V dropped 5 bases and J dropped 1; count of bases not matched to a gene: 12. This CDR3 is CASSNNRPGQGSNQPQHF. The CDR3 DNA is TGTGCCAGCAGCAATAATCGCCCGGGACAGGGAAGCAATCAGCCCCAGCATTTT.

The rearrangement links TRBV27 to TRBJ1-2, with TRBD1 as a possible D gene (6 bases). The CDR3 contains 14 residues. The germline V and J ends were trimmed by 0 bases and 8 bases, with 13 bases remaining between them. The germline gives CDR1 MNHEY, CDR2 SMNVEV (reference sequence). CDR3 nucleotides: TGTGCCAGCAGTTTATCTGGGGGGGCAGGGGGCTACACCTTC. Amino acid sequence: CASSLSGGAGGYTF.

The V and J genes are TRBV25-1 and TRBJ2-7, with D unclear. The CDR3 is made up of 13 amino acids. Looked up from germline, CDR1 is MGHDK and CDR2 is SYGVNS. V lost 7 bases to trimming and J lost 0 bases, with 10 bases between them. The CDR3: CASMGRSSYEQYF. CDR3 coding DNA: TGTGCCAGCATGGGCCGCAGCTCCTACGAGCAGTACTTC.

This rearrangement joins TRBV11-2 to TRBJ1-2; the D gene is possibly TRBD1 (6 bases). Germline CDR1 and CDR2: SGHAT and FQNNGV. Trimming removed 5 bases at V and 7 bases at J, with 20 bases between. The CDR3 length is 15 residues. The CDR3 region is CASSANGGGRSGYTF. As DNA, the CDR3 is TGTGCCAGCAGCGCCAACGGGGGGGGCCGGAGTGGCTACACCTTC.

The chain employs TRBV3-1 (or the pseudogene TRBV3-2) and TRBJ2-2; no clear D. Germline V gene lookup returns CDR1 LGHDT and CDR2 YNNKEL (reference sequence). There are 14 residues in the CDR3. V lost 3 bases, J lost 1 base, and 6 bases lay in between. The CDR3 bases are TGTGCCAGCAGCCATCGAGGGAACACCGGGGAGCTGTTTTTT. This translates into CASSHRGNTGELFF.

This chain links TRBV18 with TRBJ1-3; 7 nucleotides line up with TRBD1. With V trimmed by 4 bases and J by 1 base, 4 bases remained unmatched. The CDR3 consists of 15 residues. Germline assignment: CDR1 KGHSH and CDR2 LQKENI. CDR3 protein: CASSRSGGSGNTIYF. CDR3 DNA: TGTGCCAGCTCACGTTCAGGGGGATCTGGAAACACCATATATTTT.